The 32 T cell receptor beta chains in this list originate from one sample, sequenced in a study of OX40 agonist ivuxolimab in advanced cancers. The data were produced by immunoSEQ multiplex PCR, yet TCRdb's version contains in-frame clones alone and is incomplete. The table shows about 63,000 clones, with nearly 90% occurring only once. Source: CD4+ or CD8+ T cells sorted from blood, taken in a trial of the OX40 agonist ivuxolimab. Receptors were obtained from an adult with an advanced solid tumor such as melanoma, head and neck, liver or kidney cancer.

The V call is TRBV7-3, the J call TRBJ2-3; 14 nucleotides align to TRBD2. CDR1 is SGHTA, CDR2 FQGTGA, per germline. J was trimmed by 1 base and V by 4 bases; bases with no gene match: 4. The CDR3 covers 17 residues. The DNA for the CDR3 is TGTGCCAGCAGCTCCGCGGGACTAGCGGGAGGCACAGATACGCAGTATTTT. Translating it yields CASSSAGLAGGTDTQYF.

This clone is termed medium-sized. V is TRBV14 and J is TRBJ2-2; unclear D gene. CDR1 is SGHDN, CDR2 FVKESK, per germline. This CDR3 has 13 amino acids. V lost 1 base and J lost 6, with 6 bases in between. CDR3 in amino acids: CASSQVGAGELFF. DNA for the CDR3: TGTGCCAGCAGCCAAGTGGGCGCCGGGGAGCTGTTTTTT.

The chain recombines TRBV2 with TRBJ1-5, with 7 bases fitting TRBD1. V lost 2 bases to trimming and J lost 6 bases; unmatched junction nucleotides: 4. Germline loops: CDR1 SNHLY, CDR2 FYNNEI. The CDR3 sequence is 14 residues long. The CDR3 is CASSEIGGGQPQHF. As DNA, the CDR3 is TGTGCCAGCAGTGAAATAGGGGGCGGTCAGCCCCAGCATTTT.

V and J are TRBV4-1 and TRBJ2-7; maybe TRBD2 (5 bases). Germline V gene sequence: CDR1 MGHRA, CDR2 YSYEKL. The CDR3 is 13 amino acids. Trimming pared 3 bases from V and 7 bases from J, leaving 13 bases between. CDR3 protein: CASSQTLRREQYF. In DNA, the CDR3 is TGCGCCAGCAGCCAGACCCTACGGAGGGAGCAGTACTTC.

By share, this clone counts as medium-sized. The gene calls are TRBV7-9 and TRBJ2-7; 9 nucleotides line up with TRBD2. The ends lost 0 bases at V and 3 bases at J; junction bases unmatched: 12. The germline gives CDR1 SEHNR, CDR2 FQNEAQ (reference sequence). This CDR3 spans 18 amino acids. The CDR3 bases are TGTGCCAGCAGCTTAGCTTCCAGCGGGGGGCCAGATAACTACGAGCAGTACTTC. Amino acids: CASSLASSGGPDNYEQYF.

The chain recombines TRBV11-2 with TRBJ2-7; tentatively, D is TRBD1 (5 bases). V lost 3 bases and J lost 1, with 13 bases in between. This CDR3 is built from 15 residues. CDR1 and CDR2 (germline): SGHAT, FQNNGV. CDR3 sequence (DNA): TGTGCCAGCAGCTTCGGCAGGGTGGGGTCCTACGAGCAGTACTTC. It yields the protein CASSFGRVGSYEQYF.

The DNA of the CDR3 is TGTGCCAGCAGCCTCGGGGGCAATGAGCAGTTCTTC. Translating gives CASSLGGNEQFF. The V and J genes are TRBV27 and TRBJ2-1; TRBD2 is a possible D gene (6 bases). The length of the CDR3 is 12 residues. Germline values: CDR1 MNHEY, CDR2 SMNVEV (reference sequence). V dropped 6 bases and J dropped 6 bases, with 9 bases sitting between them.

The chain is built from TRBV19 and TRBJ2-7; D call uncertain. V lost 3 bases, J lost 1 base, and 13 bases lay in between. Germline V gene lookup returns CDR1 LNHDA and CDR2 SQIVND (reference sequence). The CDR3 has 15 residues. CDR3 residues: CASSISSAISYEQYF. CDR3 bases: TGTGCCAGTAGTATCAGTTCCGCGATTTCCTACGAGCAGTACTTC.

This chain links TRBV5-1 with TRBJ2-1; 8 positions match TRBD2. This CDR3 is 16 amino acids long. Per germline, CDR1 SGHRS and CDR2 YFSETQ. With V trimmed by 0 bases and J by 1 base, 3 bases remained unmatched. This CDR3 reads CASSLAGGRSYNEQFF. The CDR3 DNA is TGCGCCAGCAGCTTGGCGGGAGGGCGGTCCTACAATGAGCAGTTCTTC. Full variable domain (remainder filled in from reference TRBV5-1 and TRBJ2-1): KAGVTQTPRYLIKTRGQQVTLSCSPISGHRSVSWYQQTPGQGLQFLFEYFSETQRNKGNFPGRFSGRQFSNSRSEMNVSTLELGDSALYLCASSLAGGRSYNEQFFGPGTRLTVL.

The J gene is TRBJ2-7, the V gene TRBV5-1; possible D gene TRBD2, 5 bases. Trimming removed 2 bases at V and 0 bases at J, with 15 bases between. CDR3 length equals 16 residues. Germline assignment: CDR1 SGHRS and CDR2 YFSETQ. The DNA for the CDR3 is TGCGCCAGCAGCTTCCTACTACTAGAGTACTCCTACGAGCAGTACTTC. This codes for CASSFLLLEYSYEQYF.

This clone was seen once. V and J are TRBV19 and TRBJ2-4; TRBD1 aligns across 7 bases. Germline CDR1 reads LNHDA; CDR2 reads SQIVND (reference sequence). V gave up 3 bases and J gave up 8 bases; unmatched junction bases: 10. CDR3 length: 15 amino acids. This CDR3 reads CASSMALSGGDIQYF. The CDR3 region has the DNA TGTGCCAGTAGTATGGCCCTTTCAGGGGGAGACATTCAGTACTTC.

This clone was counted a single time. The rearrangement uses TRBV5-4 and TRBJ1-2; the D is unclear. Between the trimmed V and J ends, which lost 0 bases and 4 bases, there was a span of 13 bases. Germline CDR1 is SGHNT and CDR2 is YYREEE (reference sequence). This CDR3 region has 15 residues. CDR3 residues: CASSLDVGVGYGYTF. The DNA for the CDR3 is TGTGCCAGCAGCTTGGATGTCGGGGTTGGCTATGGCTACACCTTC.

The gene calls are TRBV19 and TRBJ1-2, with 11 bases aligning to TRBD1. Germline V gene data show CDR1 as LNHDA and CDR2 as SQIVND (reference sequence). The CDR3 consists of 15 residues. The V and J ends lost 10 bases and 7 bases, in that order; junction bases with no gene match: 14. The CDR3 sequence is CATTMGQGVLIGYTF. CDR3 nucleotide sequence: TGTGCCACGACCATGGGACAGGGGGTCCTCATTGGCTACACCTTC.

The genes are TRBV11-2 and TRBJ2-2; no clear D. V lost 1 base to trimming and J lost 7 bases, with 10 bases between them. CDR3 length equals 14 residues. Germline-derived CDR1 and CDR2 are SGHAT and FQNNGV. The CDR3 reads CASSLVWVNGELFF. The CDR3 DNA sequence: TGTGCCAGCAGCTTAGTATGGGTAAACGGGGAGCTGTTTTTT.

The chain couples TRBV4-1 to TRBJ1-2; D might be TRBD1 (5 bases). The germline V gene has CDR1 MGHRA and CDR2 YSYEKL. This CDR3 is built from 15 residues. Trimming took 2 bases from V and 8 from J, leaving 18 bases between them. The CDR3 spells CASSQSSGRSYGYTF. CDR3 coding DNA: TGCGCCAGCAGCCAATCATCAGGGAGATCCTACGGCTACACCTTC.

This clone showed up just a few times. The rearrangement uses TRBV5-4 and TRBJ2-1, with 9 bases matching TRBD2. The CDR3 contains 15 residues. Trimming took 4 bases from V and 6 from J; bases not matched to a gene: 8. Germline V gives CDR1 SGHNT, CDR2 YYREEE (reference sequence). CDR3 coding DNA: TGTGCCAGCAGCCCCCAGCGGGAGGTCGGCAATGAGCAGTTCTTC. Residues: CASSPQREVGNEQFF. Full variable domain (rest looked up from reference TRBV5-4 and TRBJ2-1): ETGVTQSPTHLIKTRGQQVTLRCSSQSGHNTVSWYQQALGQGPQFIFQYYREEENGRGNFPPRFSGLQFPNYSSELNVNALELDDSALYLCASSPQREVGNEQFFGPGTRLTVL.

This clone appeared many times. The CDR3 DNA sequence: TGTGCCAGCACGGGCGCCTACGAGCAGTACTTC. This encodes CASTGAYEQYF. V gene TRBV28 combines with J gene TRBJ2-7; D is undetermined. Trimming stripped 7 bases from V and 2 bases from J, with 6 bases between. Germline CDR1 and CDR2: MDHEN and SYDVKM. The CDR3 length is 11 residues.

The V and J genes are TRBV5-1 and TRBJ2-5; D unclear. The J call may be wrong; the DNA end is better matched by TRBJ2-7. The germline V gene has CDR1 SGHRS and CDR2 YFSETQ. The CDR3 consists of 14 residues. In DNA form, the CDR3 reads TGCGCCAGCAACCCCACCCCGGAAAGCTACGAGCAGTACTTC. This translates into CASNPTPESYEQYF.

The rearrangement joins TRBV10-2 to TRBJ2-7; TRBD2 agrees at 14 bases. V dropped 6 bases and J dropped 5; count of bases not matched to a gene: 6. The V gene's germline CDR1 is WSHSY and CDR2 SAAADI. The CDR3 is made up of 15 amino acids. CDR3 protein: CASSPGLAGAHEQYF. The CDR3 DNA sequence: TGCGCCAGCAGCCCGGGACTAGCGGGAGCTCACGAGCAGTACTTC.

This clone was seen just once. The rearrangement uses TRBV11-2 and TRBJ2-7; TRBD1 matches at 7 bases. Germline trimming cut 9 bases from V and 5 bases from J; bases unmatched to any gene: 13. CDR3 length: 14 amino acids. CDR1 is SGHAT and CDR2 is FQNNGV in the germline V gene. The CDR3 spells CASFRGRGNHEQYF. CDR3 DNA sequence: TGTGCCAGTTTTCGAGGCAGGGGGAACCACGAGCAGTACTTC.

The chain employs TRBV27 and TRBJ2-2, with TRBD1 matching over 9 bases. Looked up from germline, CDR1 is MNHEY and CDR2 is SMNVEV (reference sequence). V was pared by 3 bases and J by 0 bases, with 5 bases of the junction left unmatched. The CDR3 covers 17 residues. The CDR3 is CASSLGQGSSNTGELFF. CDR3 nucleotides: TGTGCCAGCAGTTTGGGACAGGGATCTTCGAACACCGGGGAGCTGTTTTTT.

CDR3 coding DNA: TGTGCCAGCAGTCTGACAGGGTCTCGATACGAGCAGTACTTC. The encoded protein is CASSLTGSRYEQYF. The chain combines TRBV27 with TRBJ2-7, with TRBD1 identical over 7 bases. Germline CDR1 is MNHEY and CDR2 is SMNVEV (reference sequence). The CDR3 length is 14 residues. J lost 4 bases, V lost 5 bases, and 8 bases had no gene match.

V and J are TRBV28 and TRBJ2-7; TRBD2 aligns across 8 bases. CDR1 is MDHEN, CDR2 SYDVKM, per germline. V trimming: 5 bases; J trimming: 5 bases; junction bases outside the gene matches: 5. This CDR3 has 13 amino acids. CDR3 coding DNA: TGTGCCAGCAGTCAAGCGGGAGACGACGAGCAGTACTTC. As protein: CASSQAGDDEQYF.

The chain employs TRBV27 and TRBJ2-1; 7 positions match TRBD2. Germline V gene sequence: CDR1 MNHEY, CDR2 SMNVEV (reference sequence). There are 16 residues in the CDR3. The junction had 15 bases not matched to a gene; V was cut back by 7 bases and J by 6 bases. The CDR3 region has the DNA TGTGCCAGCAATGGTGGTTCGGAGCGGGATCGCAATGAGCAGTTCTTC. Amino acid sequence: CASNGGSERDRNEQFF.

The genes are TRBV19 and TRBJ2-5, with unresolved D. Trimming removed 8 bases at V and 5 bases at J, with 15 bases between. Germline V lookup: CDR1 LNHDA, CDR2 SQIVND (reference sequence). The CDR3 spans 13 residues. Here the CDR3 DNA reads TGTGCCAGTCGTTCCGTTAATTGGGAGACCCAGTACTTC. Amino acid sequence: CASRSVNWETQYF.

The rearrangement uses TRBV28 and TRBJ2-5; a weak D match, TRBD1 (8 bases). CDR3 size: 16 residues. Trimming stripped 5 bases from V and 5 bases from J, with 21 bases between. Germline-derived CDR1 and CDR2 are MDHEN and SYDVKM. CDR3 amino acids: CASSRRTGRVGETQYF. CDR3 nucleotides: TGTGCCAGCAGTAGGCGGACAGGGAGGGTTGGGGAGACCCAGTACTTC. Complete variable domain (other parts from reference TRBV28 and TRBJ2-5): DVKVTQSSRYLVKRTGEKVFLECVQDMDHENMFWYRQDPGLGLRLIYFSYDVKMKEKGDIPEGYSVSREKKERFSLILESASTNQTSMYLCASSRRTGRVGETQYFGPGTRLLVL.

The chain employs TRBV4-1 and TRBJ1-6; D not resolved. The V end was cut by 3 bases, the J end by 0 bases, with 9 bases between. CDR1 MGHRA and CDR2 YSYEKL come from the germline V gene. The CDR3 has 16 residues. The CDR3 region has the DNA TGCGCCAGCAGCCATCGACTTGGCTCCTATAATTCACCCCTCCACTTT. It specifies CASSHRLGSYNSPLHF.

This chain connects TRBV29-1 to TRBJ1-2; D uncertain. The CDR3 sequence is 13 residues long. Germline values: CDR1 SQVTM, CDR2 ANQGSEA. Trimming shortened V by 4 bases and J by 6 bases, and 15 bases separated the two germline ends. CDR3 in DNA: TGCAGCGTTGTTGGCGCGCTGGGCAATGGCTACACCTTC. Protein product: CSVVGALGNGYTF.

The chain joins TRBV27 to TRBJ1-2; D remains unclear. The CDR3 runs to 14 residues. Per the germline V gene, CDR1 is MNHEY and CDR2 is SMNVEV (reference sequence). Trimming cost V 4 bases and J 7 bases, with 16 bases left between them. The CDR3: CASSYSLSFGGYTF. DNA of the CDR3: TGTGCCAGCAGTTACAGTTTGTCCTTTGGTGGCTACACCTTC.

This chain connects TRBV6-1 to TRBJ2-7; 7 bases are a match to TRBD1. CDR1 MNHNS and CDR2 SASEGT come from the germline V gene. This CDR3 is 15 amino acids long. V was clipped by 5 bases and J by 2 bases; unmatched bases: 9. CDR3 DNA: TGTGCCAGCAGTCTCGAACAGGGGATTGCCTACGAGCAGTACTTC. Translation gives CASSLEQGIAYEQYF.

This clone was seen a handful of times. The chain links TRBV5-1 to TRBJ2-5, with D perhaps being TRBD1 or TRBD2 (5 bases each). Trimming pared 2 bases from V and 4 bases from J, leaving 18 bases between. The germline gives CDR1 SGHRS, CDR2 YFSETQ. The CDR3 consists of 16 residues. For the CDR3, the DNA is TGCGCCAGCAGCTTTAGGAGTCGGGGCCCGCTAGAGACCCAGTACTTC. Protein: CASSFRSRGPLETQYF.

The chain employs TRBV27 and TRBJ2-7; D not resolved. CDR1 MNHEY and CDR2 SMNVEV come from the germline V gene (reference sequence). Trimming cost V 6 bases and J 7 bases, with 13 bases left between them. The CDR3 has 12 residues. The chain's CDR3 is CASSTRLEEQYF. CDR3 in DNA: TGTGCCAGCAGCACGAGATTGGAGGAGCAGTACTTC.